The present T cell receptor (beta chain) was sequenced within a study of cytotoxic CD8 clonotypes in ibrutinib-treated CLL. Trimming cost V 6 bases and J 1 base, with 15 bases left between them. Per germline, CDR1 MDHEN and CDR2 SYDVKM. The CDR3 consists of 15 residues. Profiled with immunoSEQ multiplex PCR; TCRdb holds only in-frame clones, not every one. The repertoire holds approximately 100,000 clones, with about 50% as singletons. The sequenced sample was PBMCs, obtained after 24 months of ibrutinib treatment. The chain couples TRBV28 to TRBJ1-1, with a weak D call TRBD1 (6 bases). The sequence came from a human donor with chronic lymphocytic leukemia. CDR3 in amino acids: CASRITGGRNTEAFF. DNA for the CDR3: TGTGCCAGCAGAATCACGGGGGGGCGGAACACTGAAGCTTTCTTT. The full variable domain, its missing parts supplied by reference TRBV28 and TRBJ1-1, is DVKVTQSSRYLVKRTGEKVFLECVQDMDHENMFWYRQDPGLGLRLIYFSYDVKMKEKGDIPEGYSVSREKKERFSLILESASTNQTSMYLCASRITGGRNTEAFFGQGTRLTVV.